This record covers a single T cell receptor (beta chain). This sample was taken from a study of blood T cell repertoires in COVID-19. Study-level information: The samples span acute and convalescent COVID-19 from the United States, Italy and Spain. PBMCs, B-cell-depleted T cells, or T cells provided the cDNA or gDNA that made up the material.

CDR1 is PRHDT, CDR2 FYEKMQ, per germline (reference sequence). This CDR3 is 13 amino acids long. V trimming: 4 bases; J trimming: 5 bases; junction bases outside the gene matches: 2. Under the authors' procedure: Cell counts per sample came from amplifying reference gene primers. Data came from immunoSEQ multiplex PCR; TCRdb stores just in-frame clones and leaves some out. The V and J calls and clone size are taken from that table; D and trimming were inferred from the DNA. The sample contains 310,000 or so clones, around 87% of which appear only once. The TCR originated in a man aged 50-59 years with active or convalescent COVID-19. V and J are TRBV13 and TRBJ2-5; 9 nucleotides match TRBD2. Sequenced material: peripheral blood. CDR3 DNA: TGTGCCAGCAGCTCCGGACTAGCGGAGACCCAGTACTTC. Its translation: CASSSGLAETQYF.